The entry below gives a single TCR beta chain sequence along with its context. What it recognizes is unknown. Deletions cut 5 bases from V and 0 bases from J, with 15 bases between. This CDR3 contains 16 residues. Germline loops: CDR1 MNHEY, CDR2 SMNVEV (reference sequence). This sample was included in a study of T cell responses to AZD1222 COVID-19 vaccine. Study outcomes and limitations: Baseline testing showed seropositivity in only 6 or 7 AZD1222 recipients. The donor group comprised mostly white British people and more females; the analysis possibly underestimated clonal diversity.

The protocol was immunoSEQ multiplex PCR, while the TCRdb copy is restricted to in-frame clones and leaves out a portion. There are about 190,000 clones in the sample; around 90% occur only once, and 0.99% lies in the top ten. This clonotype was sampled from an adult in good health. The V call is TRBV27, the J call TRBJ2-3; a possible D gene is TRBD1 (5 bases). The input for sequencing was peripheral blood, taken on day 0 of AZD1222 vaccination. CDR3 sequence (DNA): TGTGCCAGCAGTGGCCGACAGTTCCCCAGCACAGATACGCAGTATTTT. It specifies CASSGRQFPSTDTQYF.